These 8 T cell receptor beta chains share one sample of origin, sequenced in a study of PD-L1 blockade in urothelial cancer. Only in-frame clones appear in the TCRdb table, and some are missing; sequencing was by immunoSEQ multiplex PCR. The sample lists about 43,000 clones, approximately 83% seen once, with about 15% in the top ten. Regarding time point: peripheral blood 6 weeks after treatment start. This specimen consisted of PBMCs, obtained around atezolizumab (anti-PD-L1) treatment. Receptor source: a man in his fifties or sixties with urothelial cancer.

The chain combines TRBV5-1 with TRBJ1-6, with a tentative D call TRBD1 (6 bases). The CDR3 sequence is 18 residues long. V dropped 0 bases and J dropped 9 bases, with 22 bases sitting between them. The germline V gene has CDR1 SGHRS and CDR2 YFSETQ. CDR3 sequence reads: CASSLGIQTGGTGSPLHF. In DNA form, the CDR3 reads TGCGCCAGCAGCTTGGGAATACAGACAGGCGGAACGGGTTCACCCCTCCACTTT.

The CDR3 protein is CASSKGALTEAFF. CDR3 DNA: TGTGCCAGCAGCAAGGGGGCGTTGACTGAAGCTTTCTTT. The J gene is TRBJ1-1, the V gene TRBV7-9; 7 nucleotides agree with TRBD1. Unmatched junction bases numbered 5, after V lost 5 bases and J lost 5 bases. This CDR3 spans 13 amino acids. The germline CDR1 and CDR2 sequences are SEHNR and FQNEAQ (reference sequence).

The table lists this clone with a count of one. The CDR3 is CASSTSRDIFTYNSPLHF. CDR3 DNA sequence: TGTGCCAGTAGTACGTCCCGGGACATTTTCACCTATAATTCACCCCTCCACTTT. This chain connects TRBV19 to TRBJ1-6; the D gene is possibly TRBD1 (6 bases). Germline V lookup: CDR1 LNHDA, CDR2 SQIVND (reference sequence). The CDR3 sequence is 18 residues long. Trimming shortened V by 4 bases and J by 2 bases, and 18 bases separated the two germline ends.

The chain recombines TRBV10-2 with TRBJ1-1, with a tentative D call TRBD1 (6 bases). In germline, CDR1 is WSHSY, CDR2 SAAADI. Trimming took off 11 bases at V and 4 bases at J, with 14 bases between the two ends. This CDR3 has 12 residues. This chain's CDR3 is CAAMTGGTEAFF. As DNA, the CDR3 is TGCGCCGCTATGACAGGTGGCACTGAAGCTTTCTTT.

The J gene is TRBJ2-7, the V gene TRBV5-4, with 12 nucleotides matching TRBD1. The length of the CDR3 is 16 residues. V was clipped by 4 bases and J by 4 bases; unmatched bases: 9. Germline V gene data show CDR1 as SGHNT and CDR2 as YYREEE (reference sequence). The CDR3, as DNA: TGTGCCAGCAGCCAAACCGGGACAGGGGGCTTATACGAGCAGTACTTC. It specifies CASSQTGTGGLYEQYF. Drawing the rest from reference TRBV5-4 and TRBJ2-7, the complete variable domain is ETGVTQSPTHLIKTRGQQVTLRCSSQSGHNTVSWYQQALGQGPQFIFQYYREEENGRGNFPPRFSGLQFPNYSSELNVNALELDDSALYLCASSQTGTGGLYEQYFGPGTRLTVT.

This clone was found a few times. V usage is TRBV5-3 and J usage is TRBJ1-1; D unresolved. TRBV5-3 is an ORF; its function is uncertain. The CDR3 is 14 amino acids. V lost 8 bases to trimming and J lost 4 bases, with 18 bases between them. In nucleotides, the CDR3 is TGTGCCAGCCCGACGATCGGGTGGCGCACTGAAGCTTTCTTT. Translated, it gives CASPTIGWRTEAFF.

This chain links TRBV5-1 with TRBJ2-3; a weak D match, TRBD1 (6 bases). Germline values: CDR1 SGHRS, CDR2 YFSETQ. Between the trimmed V and J ends, which lost 2 bases and 2 bases, there was a span of 15 bases. The CDR3 totals 16 residues. CDR3 sequence: CASSFPRTEDTDTQYF. The CDR3 DNA is TGCGCCAGCAGCTTCCCGAGGACAGAAGACACAGATACGCAGTATTTT.

The chain employs TRBV5-1 and TRBJ2-1; TRBD2 is a possible D gene (5 bases). V dropped 0 bases and J dropped 10 bases, with 17 bases sitting between them. This CDR3 comprises 15 residues. Germline V gene lookup returns CDR1 SGHRS and CDR2 YFSETQ. This chain's CDR3 is CASSLDPDPSGEQFF. The CDR3 DNA reads TGCGCCAGCAGCTTGGATCCAGATCCCTCGGGGGAGCAGTTCTTC.